The present TCR beta chain was sequenced within a study of T cell clusters in autoimmune cytopenias. Notes on the study in general: Compared with active autoimmune hepatitis patients, healthy donors showed 2.5 to 3-fold more exclusive TRB clusters.

Germline V gene sequence: CDR1 MNHNS, CDR2 SASEGT. CDR3 size: 15 residues. One tube held mixed TRB-A and TRB-B primer pools for touch-down PCR. Reprocessing the multiplex PCR reads, TCRdb reports a single entry for every CDR3 protein and omits DNA. This listing includes some 6,200 distinct CDR3 sequences. According to its frequency, this clonotype is medium-sized (0.01 to 0.1%). The antigen remains unidentified. TRB amplification used approximately 250 ng of peripheral blood genomic DNA. These records were also assigned to another study, of T cell repertoires in aging, cancer and after chemotherapy. In that study: Approximately 8 million TCR reads were in the whole dataset. The repertoire data cannot show anything about immunological memory following chemotherapy.

The chain has TRBV6-1 and TRBJ2-3; TCRdb's assignment of TRBD2 cannot be checked, as there is no DNA. This sequence was found in a human donor in good health. Sequenced: peripheral blood. The CDR3 sequence is CASSESSGGTDTQYF.